In its sample, the clone carrying this TCR beta chain was seen once. As yet, its antigen is unknown. The sample is drawn from a study of long-term antiretroviral therapy in people with HIV. Study as a whole: By about a decade, the earliest samples predate the 2015 immediate-ART recommendation. Whole-study results and caveats: Repertoire composition at all time points was dominated by clones that had expanded before ART. Collection spanned 2004 to 2017; ART regimens may be less effective than current ones.

In each sample, 1-10 million cryopreserved PBMC were present before DNA extraction. The libraries were made with immunoSEQ v3.0 at survey level. Method: immunoSEQ multiplex PCR; TCRdb's copy keeps in-frame clones and lacks some. The data contain about 24,000 clones, 70% to 80% of them singletons. The TCR sequence derives from a middle-aged woman with HIV. The material was unsorted PBMCs, obtained 1.2 years after starting antiretroviral therapy.

The CDR3 DNA reads as TGTGCCAGCTCACCATCCGGACAGGGGATGGGCTATGGCTACACCTTC. This encodes CASSPSGQGMGYGYTF. This chain joins TRBV18 and TRBJ1-2; 9 bases fit TRBD1. The V gene's germline CDR1 is KGHSH and CDR2 LQKENI. Germline trimming cut 2 bases from V and 4 bases from J; bases unmatched to any gene: 8. This CDR3 spans 16 amino acids.